These 31 T cell receptor beta chains originate from one sample sequenced in a study of T cell responses to AZD1222 COVID-19 vaccine. Some clones are missing from TCRdb's copy, which holds only in-frame ones; the method was immunoSEQ multiplex PCR. The sample carries around 140,000 clones, roughly 85% recorded once. Sample: peripheral blood, taken 28 days after the second dose of the MenACWY control vaccine. These TCRs come from an adult who received the MenACWY meningococcal vaccine as a control.

V is TRBV7-8 and J is TRBJ2-1; 7 nucleotides agree with TRBD2. This CDR3 is built from 15 residues. Germline V gene lookup returns CDR1 SGHVS and CDR2 FQNEAQ. Germline trimming cut 5 bases from V and 4 bases from J; bases unmatched to any gene: 8. This CDR3 is CASSTSGTRYNEQFF. The CDR3, as DNA: TGTGCCAGCAGCACAAGCGGGACCCGATACAATGAGCAGTTCTTC.

This chain joins TRBV7-5 and TRBJ2-7; TRBD1 is taken as the D call from the table, unchecked against the DNA. TRBV7-5 counts as a pseudogene. This CDR3 region has 16 residues. CDR3: CARSPYYRDSTYEQYF. CDR3 in DNA: TGTGCCAGAAGCCCATACTACCGGGACAGTACCTACGAGCAGTACTTC.

Written as DNA, the CDR3 is TGTGCCAGCAGCCAGGAAAAACGTCAGCCCCAGCATTTT. It translates to CASSQEKRQPQHF. This rearrangement joins TRBV4-2 to TRBJ1-5; D uncertain. The CDR3 consists of 13 residues. In germline, CDR1 is LGHNA, CDR2 YNFKEQ. Trimming shortened V by 3 bases and J by 6 bases, and 9 bases separated the two germline ends.

This chain connects TRBV5-1 to TRBJ1-2, with D tentatively TRBD1 (6 bases). Trimming shortened V by 4 bases and J by 3 bases, and 10 bases separated the two germline ends. Germline values: CDR1 SGHRS, CDR2 YFSETQ. There are 13 residues in the CDR3. The CDR3 bases are TGCGCCAGCAGCCCGGACAGTGACTATGGCTACACCTTC. It specifies CASSPDSDYGYTF.

The chain is built from TRBV4-2 and TRBJ1-2; maybe TRBD1 (5 bases). Germline CDR1 and CDR2: LGHNA and YNFKEQ. V gave up 0 bases and J gave up 2 bases, with 13 bases separating them. The CDR3 totals 16 residues. CDR3 amino acids: CASSQEEGMENYGYTF. The CDR3 DNA is TGTGCCAGCAGCCAAGAGGAGGGGATGGAGAACTATGGCTACACCTTC.

This clone was observed a few times. The chain has TRBV7-8 and TRBJ1-5, with 8 bases that match TRBD1. CDR3 size: 15 residues. CDR1 is SGHVS and CDR2 is FQNEAQ in the germline V gene. Losses at the gene ends were 5 bases for V and 5 bases for J; bases not matched to a gene: 8. The CDR3: CASSPGLRGHQPQHF. The CDR3 DNA is TGTGCCAGCAGCCCGGGGCTCAGGGGGCATCAGCCCCAGCATTTT.

The chain recombines TRBV5-1 with TRBJ2-5; D is perhaps TRBD1 (6 bases). V dropped 1 base and J dropped 3 bases, with 10 bases sitting between them. The CDR3 has 14 amino acids. Germline-derived CDR1 and CDR2 are SGHRS and YFSETQ. CDR3 nucleotide sequence: TGCGCCAGCAGCTTGTACGCAGGGGAAGAGACCCAGTACTTC. This codes for CASSLYAGEETQYF. The whole variable domain, filled in from reference TRBV5-1 and TRBJ2-5, reads KAGVTQTPRYLIKTRGQQVTLSCSPISGHRSVSWYQQTPGQGLQFLFEYFSETQRNKGNFPGRFSGRQFSNSRSEMNVSTLELGDSALYLCASSLYAGEETQYFGPGTRLLVL.

The gene calls are TRBV18 and TRBJ1-1; TRBD1 aligns across 8 bases. V trimming: 2 bases; J trimming: 5 bases; junction bases outside the gene matches: 1. CDR1 is KGHSH and CDR2 is LQKENI in the germline V gene. This CDR3 comprises 13 residues. CDR3 in amino acids: CASSPGQGTEAFF. The CDR3 DNA reads as TGTGCCAGCTCACCAGGACAGGGTACTGAAGCTTTCTTT.

This clone has just one count. The rearrangement uses TRBV6-5 and TRBJ2-7, with 12 bases fitting TRBD1. V was clipped by 6 bases and J by 4 bases; unmatched bases: 4. This CDR3 comprises 14 residues. Per germline, CDR1 MNHEY and CDR2 SVGAGI. This CDR3 is CASRPGQGAYEQYF. In DNA form, the CDR3 reads TGTGCCAGCAGACCGGGACAGGGGGCGTACGAGCAGTACTTC.

This chain connects TRBV6-5 to TRBJ1-1; D is undetermined. The CDR3 totals 13 residues. Trimming left V 6 bases short and J 7 bases short, with 15 bases between. Looked up from germline, CDR1 is MNHEY and CDR2 is SVGAGI. The CDR3 bases are TGTGCCAGCAGATACGGGTACGTGGGTGAAGCTTTCTTT. It translates to CASRYGYVGEAFF.

This chain uses TRBV4-3 with TRBJ2-1, with unresolved D. V lost 0 bases to trimming and J lost 0 bases, with 6 bases between them. Looked up from germline, CDR1 is LGHNA and CDR2 is YSLEER. CDR3 length: 15 residues. The CDR3 DNA reads TGCGCCAGCAGCCAAGATCGGGCCTCCTACAATGAGCAGTTCTTC. Protein: CASSQDRASYNEQFF.

The chain combines TRBV5-1 with TRBJ1-1, with D perhaps TRBD1 (6 bases). CDR1 is SGHRS and CDR2 is YFSETQ in the germline V gene. The V end was cut by 4 bases, the J end by 6 bases, with 13 bases between. CDR3 length: 13 amino acids. As DNA, the CDR3 is TGCGCCAGCAGCCGAACCGGGGGCGCTGAAGCTTTCTTT. Protein product: CASSRTGGAEAFF. Complete variable domain (other parts from reference TRBV5-1 and TRBJ1-1): KAGVTQTPRYLIKTRGQQVTLSCSPISGHRSVSWYQQTPGQGLQFLFEYFSETQRNKGNFPGRFSGRQFSNSRSEMNVSTLELGDSALYLCASSRTGGAEAFFGQGTRLTVV.

The chain uses TRBV5-1 and TRBJ1-3; D not certain. Trimming shortened V by 3 bases and J by 2 bases, and 6 bases separated the two germline ends. CDR3 length equals 13 residues. Germline assignment: CDR1 SGHRS and CDR2 YFSETQ. The CDR3 spells CASSSGPGNTIYF. For the CDR3, the DNA is TGCGCCAGCAGCTCGGGCCCTGGAAACACCATATATTTT.

The chain is built from TRBV27 and TRBJ1-6, with TRBD1 as a possible D gene (6 bases). Trimming cost V 2 bases and J 10 bases, with 21 bases left between them. This CDR3 has 17 residues. Germline V gene lookup returns CDR1 MNHEY and CDR2 SMNVEV (reference sequence). CDR3 in amino acids: CASSLTEGGVRRSPLHF. The CDR3 DNA is TGTGCCAGCAGTTTAACCGAGGGGGGGGTTCGTCGATCACCCCTCCACTTT.

This chain connects TRBV7-9 to TRBJ1-2; D call uncertain. V shed 3 bases and J shed 7 bases, with 9 bases lying between them. This CDR3 comprises 12 residues. Germline CDR1 SEHNR, CDR2 FQNEAQ (reference sequence). The chain's CDR3 is CASSFEARGYTF. The CDR3 DNA reads TGTGCCAGCAGCTTTGAGGCGCGTGGCTACACCTTC.

The V and J genes are TRBV6-1 and TRBJ1-4; TRBD1 might be the D (5 bases). V gave up 8 bases and J gave up 1 base, with 11 bases separating them. Germline V gene sequence: CDR1 MNHNS, CDR2 SASEGT. This CDR3 is built from 14 residues. Here the CDR3 reads CASYQQGTNEKLFF. DNA of the CDR3: TGTGCCAGCTACCAGCAGGGAACTAATGAAAAACTGTTTTTT.

The V call is TRBV10-3, the J call TRBJ2-1, with 9 bases matching TRBD1. The junction had 8 bases not matched to a gene; V was cut back by 4 bases and J by 7 bases. Germline V lookup: CDR1 ENHRY, CDR2 SYGVKD. The CDR3 consists of 15 residues. CDR3 DNA: TGTGCCATCAGTGCGCCGGACAGGGGAGGTAATGAGCAGTTCTTC. Protein sequence: CAISAPDRGGNEQFF.

The chain links TRBV13 to TRBJ2-3; D is tentatively TRBD1 or TRBD2 (5 bases each). Trimming pared 4 bases from V and 6 bases from J, leaving 11 bases between. The germline V gene encodes CDR1 PRHDT and CDR2 FYEKMQ (reference sequence). The CDR3 is made up of 13 amino acids. The CDR3 DNA sequence: TGTGCCAGCAGCTCACGCTGGGGGGATACGCAGTATTTT. Residues: CASSSRWGDTQYF.

The chain recombines TRBV6-5 with TRBJ1-5; D remains unclear. V lost 4 bases and J 11 bases, leaving 12 bases between the germline ends. The CDR3 length is 12 residues. Per germline, CDR1 MNHEY and CDR2 SVGAGI. The CDR3 is CASSLSPSSQHF. CDR3 nucleotide sequence: TGTGCCAGCAGTTTGTCCCCCTCGTCCCAGCATTTT.

The genes are TRBV5-1 and TRBJ2-3; unclear D gene. CDR1 is SGHRS and CDR2 is YFSETQ in the germline V gene. Trimming cost V 4 bases and J 0 bases, with 18 bases left between them. The CDR3 is 17 amino acids. This CDR3 is CASSRSPKQPSTDTQYF. CDR3 in DNA: TGCGCCAGCAGCCGCTCCCCGAAGCAGCCTAGCACAGATACGCAGTATTTT.

This clone has only one observation. The chain combines TRBV28 with TRBJ1-5, with D perhaps matching TRBD1 (5 bases). Germline values: CDR1 MDHEN, CDR2 SYDVKM. The CDR3 covers 14 residues. Trimming removed 4 bases from V and 5 bases from J, with 12 bases in between. CDR3 protein: CASSSHGDHQPQHF. As DNA, the CDR3 is TGTGCCAGCAGTTCTCACGGGGACCATCAGCCCCAGCATTTT.

The chain links TRBV5-1 to TRBJ1-4; 9 bases map to TRBD1. Trimming took 4 bases from V and 1 from J; bases not matched to a gene: 5. Germline V gene lookup returns CDR1 SGHRS and CDR2 YFSETQ. The CDR3 has 16 amino acids. DNA for the CDR3: TGCGCCAGCAGCGTACAGGGGGCTGGAACTAATGAAAAACTGTTTTTT. It encodes CASSVQGAGTNEKLFF.

This clone was detected only a few times. This chain joins TRBV4-3 and TRBJ1-3; D call uncertain. V lost 2 bases, J lost 8 bases, and 7 bases lay in between. The CDR3 totals 12 residues. Germline-derived CDR1 and CDR2 are LGHNA and YSLEER. CDR3 protein: CASSQSWDTIYF. The CDR3 nucleotides read TGCGCCAGCAGCCAAAGTTGGGACACCATATATTTT.

The J gene is TRBJ2-3, the V gene TRBV5-1, with D perhaps TRBD2 (6 bases). The CDR3 loop spans 13 amino acids. Trimming took 4 bases from V and 8 from J, leaving 14 bases between them. The germline V gene encodes CDR1 SGHRS and CDR2 YFSETQ. In DNA form, the CDR3 reads TGCGCCAGCAGCATCGACCCCGGGGGTACGCAGTATTTT. Translating gives CASSIDPGGTQYF.

The rearrangement links TRBV5-1 to TRBJ1-1; weak D call: TRBD1 (5 bases). CDR3 length equals 14 residues. V lost 7 bases, J lost 1 base, and 14 bases lay in between. The germline V gene has CDR1 SGHRS and CDR2 YFSETQ. CDR3 nucleotides: TGCGCCAGCCAGGGAAGCATCGGGAACACTGAAGCTTTCTTT. It translates to CASQGSIGNTEAFF.

This chain connects TRBV28 to TRBJ2-3, with 7 positions matching TRBD1. V lost 5 bases and J lost 2; bases outside the gene matches: 1. In germline, CDR1 is MDHEN, CDR2 SYDVKM. CDR3 size: 13 residues. The CDR3 DNA reads TGTGCCAGCAGTGGACAGGCCACAGATACGCAGTATTTT. This translates into CASSGQATDTQYF. Together with reference TRBV28 and TRBJ2-3, the CDR3 gives the full variable domain: DVKVTQSSRYLVKRTGEKVFLECVQDMDHENMFWYRQDPGLGLRLIYFSYDVKMKEKGDIPEGYSVSREKKERFSLILESASTNQTSMYLCASSGQATDTQYFGPGTRLTVL.

This clone was counted only a few times. This chain connects TRBV7-2 to TRBJ2-3, with 9 bases identical to TRBD2. Trimming took 1 base from V and 4 from J; bases not matched to a gene: 3. Germline V gene lookup returns CDR1 SGHTA and CDR2 FQGNSA. There are 15 residues in the CDR3. The CDR3: CASSLVGGGADTQYF. DNA for the CDR3: TGTGCCAGCAGCTTAGTTGGCGGGGGGGCAGATACGCAGTATTTT.

This rearrangement joins TRBV24-1 to TRBJ2-2; possibly TRBD1 or TRBD2 for D (6 bases each). This CDR3 is built from 14 residues. V was trimmed by 5 bases and J by 5 bases, leaving 11 bases between them. CDR1 and CDR2 from the germline V gene are KGHDR and SFDVKD. CDR3 sequence: CATSGGGGTGELFF. For the CDR3, the DNA is TGTGCCACCAGTGGAGGGGGAGGAACCGGGGAGCTGTTTTTT.

The chain links TRBV6-2 or TRBV6-3 to TRBJ2-6; D not resolved. The CDR3 runs to 15 residues. V lost 4 bases and J 0 bases, leaving 7 bases between the germline ends. Germline lookup yields CDR1 MNHEY and CDR2 SVGEGT. The CDR3 DNA is TGTGCCAGCAGTTCGCCGAACTCTGGGGCCAACGTCCTGACTTTC. Translating it yields CASSSPNSGANVLTF.

This clone was detected only a few times. V gene TRBV28 combines with J gene TRBJ1-1; the match to TRBD1 covers 9 bases. With V trimmed by 4 bases and J by 6 bases, 6 bases remained unmatched. CDR3 size: 14 residues. The germline CDR1 and CDR2 sequences are MDHEN and SYDVKM. CDR3 sequence reads: CASSSLGTGPEAFF. In DNA form, the CDR3 reads TGTGCCAGCAGTTCGCTAGGGACAGGGCCTGAAGCTTTCTTT.

The genes are TRBV9 and TRBJ2-3, with TRBD2 matching 8 bases. The J segment lost 3 bases and the V segment lost 4 bases, leaving 7 bases of the junction unmatched. The V gene's germline CDR1 is SGDLS and CDR2 YYNGEE. This CDR3 contains 15 residues. The CDR3 is CASSPREGWTDTQYF. In DNA form, the CDR3 reads TGTGCCAGCAGCCCTCGGGAGGGGTGGACAGATACGCAGTATTTT.